The entry below describes one T cell receptor (beta chain). The antigen is not known. These data come from a study of cytomegalovirus exposure and HLA in healthy donors. Study-wide findings and caveats: According to a later analysis, most TCR beta chains associated with CMV appeared HLA-restricted.

Samples came from healthy bone marrow donors. CDR3 length: 14 residues. From germline, CDR1 is WNHNN and CDR2 SYGVQD (reference sequence). The V and J ends lost 10 bases and 5 bases, in that order; junction bases with no gene match: 13. In the PCR, 60 Vbeta and 13 Jbeta primers were used. Profiled with immunoSEQ multiplex PCR; TCRdb holds only in-frame clones, not every one. The sample consists of 150,000 or so clones, around 80% of them appearing once. The clonotype comes from a man in his forties in good health and CMV-seropositive. The sample was PBMCs. The genes are TRBV10-1 and TRBJ2-5, with TRBD2 matching over 7 bases. The chain's CDR3 is CATKETSRRETQYF. Here the CDR3 DNA reads TGCGCCACCAAAGAGACTAGCCGTAGGGAGACCCAGTACTTC.